Presented here are 11 T cell receptor beta chains from one specimen sequenced in a study of blood T cell repertoires in COVID-19. Profiling relied on immunoSEQ multiplex PCR, and the TCRdb table lists in-frame clones only, not all of them. The sample consists of 500,000 to 600,000 clones, about 89% of them appearing once. Sequenced sample: peripheral blood. Source of these receptors: a woman between 45 and 60 years old with COVID-19, enrolled during active disease.

The CDR3 sequence: CSATGQGAFF. DNA for the CDR3: TGCAGTGCTACCGGACAGGGAGCTTTCTTT. The chain employs TRBV20-1 and TRBJ1-1; 8 positions agree with TRBD1. Germline CDR1 and CDR2: DFQATT and SNEGSKA (reference sequence). J lost 10 bases, V lost 4 bases, and 2 bases had no gene match. The CDR3 length is 10 residues.

This clone occurred once. The J gene is TRBJ2-1, the V gene TRBV2; perhaps TRBD2 as D (6 bases). Trimming removed 7 bases from V and 0 bases from J, with 10 bases in between. This CDR3 has 14 residues. The V gene's germline CDR1 is SNHLY and CDR2 FYNNEI. CDR3 bases: TGTGCCAGCACGCTAGCGCGCTCCTACAATGAGCAGTTCTTC. This translates into CASTLARSYNEQFF.

This rearrangement joins TRBV3-1 (or the pseudogene TRBV3-2) to TRBJ2-5; 7 bases map to TRBD1. From germline, CDR1 is LGHDT and CDR2 YNNKEL (reference sequence). Trimming took 3 bases from V and 5 from J; bases not matched to a gene: 21. The CDR3 sequence is 19 residues long. The CDR3 loop reads CASSQPGQWGAVATETQYF. Here the CDR3 DNA reads TGTGCCAGCAGCCAGCCGGGACAGTGGGGAGCTGTAGCAACGGAGACCCAGTACTTC.

The genes are TRBV3-1 (or the pseudogene TRBV3-2) and TRBJ1-1; no reliable D call. Germline CDR1 reads LGHDT; CDR2 reads YNNKEL (reference sequence). CDR3 length equals 13 residues. The V and J ends lost 0 bases and 9 bases respectively, with 11 bases between them. The CDR3 DNA reads TGTGCCAGCAGCCAAGATAGAACAGAGAAAGCTTTCTTT. Translating gives CASSQDRTEKAFF.

A remark on this clone: The same CDR3 arises from other DNA sequences in this sample as well. This chain joins TRBV4-1 and TRBJ1-5; D is ambiguous. Germline loops: CDR1 MGHRA, CDR2 YSYEKL. The CDR3 covers 13 residues. Trimming stripped 0 bases from V and 6 bases from J, with 6 bases between. As DNA, the CDR3 is TGCGCCAGCAGCCAAGATCTTCGTCAGCCCCAGCATTTT. It encodes CASSQDLRQPQHF.

This chain links TRBV19 with TRBJ2-7; D is ambiguous. Germline loops: CDR1 LNHDA, CDR2 SQIVND (reference sequence). The V end was cut by 3 bases, the J end by 0 bases, with 12 bases between. CDR3 length: 15 residues. The CDR3 here is CASSMGSYYSYEQYF. In DNA form, the CDR3 reads TGTGCCAGTAGTATGGGCAGCTATTACTCCTACGAGCAGTACTTC.

The V call is TRBV7-9, the J call TRBJ2-5, with D unclear. Trimming took 7 bases from V and 2 from J, leaving 11 bases between them. The CDR3 is made up of 13 amino acids. Germline V lookup: CDR1 SEHNR, CDR2 FQNEAQ (reference sequence). The CDR3 DNA reads as TGTGCCAGCACCCAACATGTTCAAGAGACCCAGTACTTC. It translates to CASTQHVQETQYF.

The rearrangement joins TRBV30 to TRBJ1-5; D remains ambiguous. Germline CDR1 reads GTSNPN; CDR2 reads SVGIG (reference sequence). V was clipped by 0 bases and J by 5 bases, with 8 bases between them. CDR3 length equals 13 residues. CDR3 DNA: TGTGCCTGGAGTGTTTTAGAAGATCAGCCCCAGCATTTT. Translating it yields CAWSVLEDQPQHF.

The rearrangement uses TRBV30 and TRBJ1-2; 11 bases are shared with TRBD1. Germline V CDR1 and CDR2: GTSNPN, SVGIG (reference sequence). V was clipped by 3 bases and J by 4 bases; unmatched bases: 7. This CDR3 spans 15 amino acids. CDR3 bases: TGTGCCTGGAGGCCATCCGGGACAGGGGGCTATGGCTACACCTTC. Translated: CAWRPSGTGGYGYTF.

In its sample, this clone was seen once. The genes are TRBV9 and TRBJ1-6; 7 bases match TRBD1. Per germline, CDR1 SGDLS and CDR2 YYNGEE. V lost 3 bases, J lost 7 bases, and 4 bases stayed unmatched. This CDR3 is built from 14 residues. CDR3 amino acids: CASSAGQRNSPLHF. CDR3 DNA: TGTGCCAGCAGCGCGGGACAGCGGAATTCACCCCTCCACTTT.

This clone occurred once. V gene TRBV3-1 (or the pseudogene TRBV3-2) combines with J gene TRBJ1-2; no clear D. V lost 3 bases, J lost 2 bases, and 19 bases lay in between. CDR3 length: 17 amino acids. From germline, CDR1 is LGHDT and CDR2 YNNKEL (reference sequence). CDR3 in amino acids: CASSHRAGGYWNYGYTF. CDR3 sequence (DNA): TGTGCCAGCAGCCATAGAGCTGGAGGTTATTGGAACTATGGCTACACCTTC.